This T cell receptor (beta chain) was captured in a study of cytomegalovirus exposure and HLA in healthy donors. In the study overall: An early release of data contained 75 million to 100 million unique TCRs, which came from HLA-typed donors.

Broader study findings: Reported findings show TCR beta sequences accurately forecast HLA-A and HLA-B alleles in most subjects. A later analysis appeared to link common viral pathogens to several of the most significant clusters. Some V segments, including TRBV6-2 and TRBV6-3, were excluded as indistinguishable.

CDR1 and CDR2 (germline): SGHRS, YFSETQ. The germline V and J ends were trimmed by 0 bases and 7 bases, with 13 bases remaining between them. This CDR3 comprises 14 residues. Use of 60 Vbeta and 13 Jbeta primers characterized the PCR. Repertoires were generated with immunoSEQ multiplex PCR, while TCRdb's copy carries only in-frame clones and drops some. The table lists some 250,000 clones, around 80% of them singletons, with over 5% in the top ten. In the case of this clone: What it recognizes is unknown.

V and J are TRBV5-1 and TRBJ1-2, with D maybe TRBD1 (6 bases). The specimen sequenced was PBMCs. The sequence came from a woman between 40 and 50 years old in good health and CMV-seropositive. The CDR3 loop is CASSLAGGLGGYTF. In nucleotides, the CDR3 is TGCGCCAGCAGCTTGGCCGGGGGGCTAGGTGGCTACACCTTC. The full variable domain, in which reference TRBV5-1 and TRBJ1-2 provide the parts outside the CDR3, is KAGVTQTPRYLIKTRGQQVTLSCSPISGHRSVSWYQQTPGQGLQFLFEYFSETQRNKGNFPGRFSGRQFSNSRSEMNVSTLELGDSALYLCASSLAGGLGGYTFGSGTRLTVV.